Listed below are T cell receptor beta chains from one sample, sequenced in a study of T cells after somatic rescue of genetic block. This table comes from immunoSEQ multiplex PCR, and its TCRdb copy is limited to in-frame clones, with some not included. The sample includes some 90,000 clones, over 80% seen only once; the top ten take 1.6%. The sequenced sample was peripheral blood mononuclear cells (PBMCs). The receptors here all came from a woman aged 18-30 years. The CDR3 runs from the conserved cysteine through the conserved F or W. A D gene is named only where the DNA matches it firmly.

TRBV5-1	TRBJ2-2	TRBD2	CASSLLLAGTIKNTGELFF	TGCGCCAGCAGCTTGCTCCTAGCGGGAACGATTAAGAACACCGGGGAGCTGTTTTTT
TRBV7-9	TRBJ2-5	NA	CASSPSEQETQYF	TGTGCCAGCAGCCCCTCGGAACAAGAGACCCAGTACTTC
TRBV5-1	TRBJ2-1	NA	CASSLVAVRGNEQFF	TGCGCCAGCAGCTTGGTTGCGGTTAGAGGTAATGAGCAGTTCTTC
TRBV5-6	TRBJ1-1	NA	CASSQGGRDTEAFF	TGTGCCAGCAGCCAGGGCGGTCGGGACACTGAAGCTTTCTTT
TRBV25-1	TRBJ2-1	NA	CASSEESSYNEQFF	TGTGCCAGCAGTGAAGAGAGCTCCTACAATGAGCAGTTCTTC
TRBV5-1	TRBJ2-7	NA	CASSLVTSREQYF	TGCGCCAGCAGCTTGGTGACTAGTCGCGAGCAGTACTTC
TRBV10-3	TRBJ1-2	NA	CAISEPAGLHPYGYTF	TGTGCCATCAGTGAGCCGGCGGGGCTCCACCCCTATGGCTACACCTTC
TRBV5-6	TRBJ2-7	NA	CASSLTRGLYEQYF	TGTGCCAGCAGCTTGACTAGGGGACTCTACGAGCAGTACTTC
TRBV29-1	TRBJ2-6	NA	CSVENNSGANVLTF	TGCAGCGTTGAAAACAACTCTGGGGCCAACGTCCTGACTTTC
TRBV4-2	TRBJ1-5	NA	CASSQEPQISNQPQHF	TGTGCCAGCAGCCAAGAGCCTCAGATTAGCAATCAGCCCCAGCATTTT
TRBV11-2	TRBJ2-7	TRBD1	CASSSYRGSSYEQYF	TGTGCCAGCAGCTCCTACAGGGGTAGCTCCTACGAGCAGTACTTC
TRBV6-5	TRBJ2-1	NA	CASSSLHSLREQFF	TGTGCCAGCAGCTCATTGCATTCGCTCCGGGAGCAGTTCTTC
TRBV27	TRBJ1-1	TRBD1	CASRDALEVEGATEAFF	TGTGCCAGCCGCGATGCCTTGGAGGTTGAGGGGGCCACTGAAGCTTTCTTT
TRBV21-1	TRBJ1-5	NA	CASSRKGGSSNQPQHF	TGTGCCAGCAGCAGAAAGGGGGGTTCCAGCAATCAGCCCCAGCATTTT
TRBV7-9	TRBJ2-2	NA	CASSLKQGGPSSTGELFF	TGTGCCAGCAGCTTAAAGCAAGGGGGACCGTCGAGCACCGGGGAGCTGTTTTTT
TRBV28	TRBJ2-3	TRBD2	CASSPLSGRVGTDTQYF	TGTGCCAGCAGCCCCCTTAGCGGGAGAGTGGGCACAGATACGCAGTATTTT
TRBV30	TRBJ1-1	NA	CAWAVGTEAFF	TGTGCCTGGGCCGTAGGGACTGAAGCTTTCTTT
TRBV7-2	TRBJ2-5	NA	CASSPRLASGPTQYF	TGTGCCAGCAGCCCGCGGTTGGCATCGGGGCCGACCCAGTACTTC
TRBV28	TRBJ2-7	NA	CASSLSGRDPSYEQYF	TGTGCCAGCAGTTTAAGTGGTAGGGACCCCTCCTACGAGCAGTACTTC
TRBV19	TRBJ1-2	NA	CASSIDRRLYGYTF	TGTGCCAGTAGTATAGATCGTAGATTGTATGGCTACACCTTC
TRBV27	TRBJ1-1	NA	CASSLVQNTEAFF	TGTGCCAGCAGTTTAGTCCAGAACACTGAAGCTTTCTTT